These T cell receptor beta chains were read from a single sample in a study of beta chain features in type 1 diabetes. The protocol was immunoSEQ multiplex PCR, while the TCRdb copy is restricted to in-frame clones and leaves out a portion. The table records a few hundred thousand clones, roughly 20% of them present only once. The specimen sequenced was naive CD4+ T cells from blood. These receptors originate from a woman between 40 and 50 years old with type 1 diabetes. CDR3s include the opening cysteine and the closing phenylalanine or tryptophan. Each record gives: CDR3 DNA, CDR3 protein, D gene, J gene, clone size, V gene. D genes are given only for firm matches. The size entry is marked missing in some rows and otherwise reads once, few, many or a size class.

TGTGCCAGCAGCTTGGACAGCTCAGGGACCCAGTACTTC,CASSLDSSGTQYF,-,TRBJ2-5,few,TRBV7-9
TGTGCCAGCAGCTTCCAAGGGGGACAAGAGACCCAGTACTTC,CASSFQGGQETQYF,-,TRBJ2-5,-,TRBV7-3
TGTGCCAGCTCACTTATGGACACCGACACTGAAGCTTTCTTT,CASSLMDTDTEAFF,-,TRBJ1-1,-,TRBV18
TGCGCCAGCAGCCGGGCCGGGGACACCGGGGAGCTGTTTTTT,CASSRAGDTGELFF,-,TRBJ2-2,-,TRBV5-1
TGTGCCAGCAAATGGGACAGGGATAGTAGCAATCAGCCCCAGCATTTT,CASKWDRDSSNQPQHF,TRBD1,TRBJ1-5,-,TRBV2
TGTGCCAGCAATGGGAGGGGCTCGGCGCAGTATTTT,CASNGRGSAQYF,TRBD2,TRBJ2-3,-,TRBV5-6
TGCAGCGTTGAGGGACACAACTATGGCTACACCTTC,CSVEGHNYGYTF,-,TRBJ1-2,few,TRBV29-1
TGTGCCAGCAGTGCAGGAGAGACCCAGTACTTC,CASSAGETQYF,-,TRBJ2-5,-,TRBV6-5
TGTGCCAGCAGTGAAAGCCGCGGGACAGGGGGCACAGATACGCAGTATTTT,CASSESRGTGGTDTQYF,TRBD1,TRBJ2-3,few,TRBV2
TGTGCCAGCAGTATGGGGGCTCGCGACGAGCAGTACTTC,CASSMGARDEQYF,-,TRBJ2-7,-,TRBV25-1
TGTGCCAGCAGTGATAGTAGCGGCCTTGACAATGAGCAGTTCTTC,CASSDSSGLDNEQFF,-,TRBJ2-1,few,TRBV25-1
TGTGCCAGCAGCTTTAGGATGGAGACTGAAGCTTTCTTT,CASSFRMETEAFF,-,TRBJ1-1,-,TRBV7-2
TGTGCCAGCTCACCCATCGCCGGGGTCGACGGCTACACCTTC,CASSPIAGVDGYTF,-,TRBJ1-2,few,TRBV18
TGTGCCAGCAGCTCCCCCTTGGCGGGGGCGAACAATGAGCAGTTCTTC,CASSSPLAGANNEQFF,-,TRBJ2-1,-,TRBV2
TGTGCCAGCAAAACAGGGGCAGATACGCAGTATTTT,CASKTGADTQYF,TRBD1,TRBJ2-3,few,TRBV2
TGCGCCAGCAGAAGGGGACAAGACACTGAAGCTTTCTTT,CASRRGQDTEAFF,-,TRBJ1-1,few,TRBV5-1
TGCAGTGCCCCTAGCGGGTATGAGCAGTTCTTC,CSAPSGYEQFF,TRBD2,TRBJ2-1,few,TRBV20-1
TGTGCCAGCAGCGTAGGACTTTCAGGGGGGCCCTACAATGAGCAGTTCTTC,CASSVGLSGGPYNEQFF,-,TRBJ2-1,-,TRBV9
TGTGCCAGCTCACCACCCCAGCTAGACTACCACACTGAAGCTTTCTTT,CASSPPQLDYHTEAFF,-,TRBJ1-1,few,TRBV18
TGCAGCGTGGGGACAGCTACTATTCCTTTCTTT,CSVGTATIPFF,TRBD1,TRBJ1-1,-,TRBV29-1
TGTGCCAGCAGCTTAGGGGCAGCCCGTGGCTACACCTTC,CASSLGAARGYTF,-,TRBJ1-2,-,TRBV7-3
TGTGCCAGCAGTTTAGTAGTGTACGAGCAGTACTTC,CASSLVVYEQYF,-,TRBJ2-7,-,TRBV28
TGTGCCAGCTCACCCCCGGGGGGAGGCACTGAAGCTTTCTTT,CASSPPGGGTEAFF,-,TRBJ1-1,-,TRBV18
TGTGCCACCACCCATGAGCCAGGGCAGCACGGCTACACCTTC,CATTHEPGQHGYTF,-,TRBJ1-2,-,TRBV15
TGTGCCAGCAGTGTTCCCGAGCCCCTGAACCAAGAGACCCAGTACTTC,CASSVPEPLNQETQYF,-,TRBJ2-5,-,TRBV28
TGTGCCAGCAGCTGGATGACAGGGGCCGTTCAGCCCCAGCATTTT,CASSWMTGAVQPQHF,TRBD1,TRBJ1-5,few,TRBV5-8
TGTGCCAGCAGCGCAGGAGGCCAGTCCTACGAGCAGTACTTC,CASSAGGQSYEQYF,-,TRBJ2-7,few,TRBV9
TGTGCCAGCAGTCCTACAGGGTTAGCCAAAAACATTCAGTACTTC,CASSPTGLAKNIQYF,-,TRBJ2-4,-,TRBV25-1
TGTGCCAGCAGCCAAACTGACAGGGATTTTGGATCACCCCTCCACTTT,CASSQTDRDFGSPLHF,TRBD1,TRBJ1-6,-,TRBV7-9
TGTGCCAGCAGCTTCACACGGAACACCGGGGAGCTGTTTTTT,CASSFTRNTGELFF,-,TRBJ2-2,-,TRBV7-9
TGCGCCAGCAGCTTGGCCACAGGGTCCTATGGCTACACCTTC,CASSLATGSYGYTF,-,TRBJ1-2,few,TRBV5-1
TGTGCCAGCAGCTTCGACAGGGACGGTCAGCCCCAGCATTTT,CASSFDRDGQPQHF,TRBD1,TRBJ1-5,-,TRBV7-9
TGTGCCAGCAGTTACCAACAGGACACGGGCTACACCTTC,CASSYQQDTGYTF,-,TRBJ1-2,-,TRBV6-5
TGTGCCAGCAGTTACTCGATGTTACTAGCCTACGAGCAGTACTTC,CASSYSMLLAYEQYF,-,TRBJ2-7,few,TRBV6-5
TGCGCCAGCAGCCAAGTTGGGGACAGCGACTACAATGAGCAGTTCTTC,CASSQVGDSDYNEQFF,TRBD1,TRBJ2-1,-,TRBV4-1
TGTGCCAGGAGCGGGAGCAGCTACGAGCAGTACTTC,CARSGSSYEQYF,TRBD2,TRBJ2-7,-,TRBV30
TGTGCCAGCAGTCATACAGCCGGGAGGGATGATGAGCAGTTCTTC,CASSHTAGRDDEQFF,TRBD2,TRBJ2-1,-,TRBV7-2
TGTGCCAGCAGCGGGAGCTCCTACGAGCAGTACTTC,CASSGSSYEQYF,-,TRBJ2-7,few,TRBV28
TGTGCCAGCAGCTTAATGGGGACTAGATTGGTTGAGCAGTTCTTC,CASSLMGTRLVEQFF,TRBD2,TRBJ2-1,few,TRBV7-3
TGTGCCAGCAGCCCGACAGGGATAAATCAGCCCCAGCATTTT,CASSPTGINQPQHF,TRBD1,TRBJ1-5,few,TRBV7-9
TGTGCCAGCAGCCTCCTAGAGGGAGGGGCAGAAGCTTTCTTT,CASSLLEGGAEAFF,-,TRBJ1-1,few,TRBV13
TGTGCCAGCAGCGTAGGAACAGGGGGGTTCGAAGAGACCCAGTACTTC,CASSVGTGGFEETQYF,TRBD1,TRBJ2-5,-,TRBV9
TGTGCCAGCTCTGGGGACAGGGGAGTGCCCCAGCATTTT,CASSGDRGVPQHF,TRBD1,TRBJ1-5,few,TRBV27
TGTGCCTGGAGCGCCGGGACAGATCAGCCCCAGCATTTT,CAWSAGTDQPQHF,TRBD1,TRBJ1-5,-,TRBV30
TGTGCCAGCAGGAGACAGGCCGACTATGGCTACACCTTC,CASRRQADYGYTF,-,TRBJ1-2,few,TRBV6-5
TGTGCCAGCAGCGCCAGGGTGGAAGGGTCACCCCTCCACTTT,CASSARVEGSPLHF,-,TRBJ1-6,-,TRBV9
TGCGCCAGCAGCTTGGAGGGGGTAAGCAATCAGCCCCAGCATTTT,CASSLEGVSNQPQHF,-,TRBJ1-5,-,TRBV5-1
TGTGCCAGCAGCGGTGGACAGGGTAGTGCAGATACGCAGTATTTT,CASSGGQGSADTQYF,TRBD1,TRBJ2-3,few,TRBV7-9
TGTGCCAGCAGTTTCACATTGGGAGGAGATACGCAGTATTTT,CASSFTLGGDTQYF,-,TRBJ2-3,few,TRBV27
TGTGCCAGCAGCCTCCGACTAGCGGGCTCCACAGATACGCAGTATTTT,CASSLRLAGSTDTQYF,TRBD2,TRBJ2-3,-,TRBV7-2
TGTGCCTGGTCGAAGGGGACAGCTAACTATGGCTACACCTTC,CAWSKGTANYGYTF,TRBD1,TRBJ1-2,few,TRBV30
TGCGCCAGCAGCTTTTCGACAGGGGGCAGGAGCATTCAGTACTTC,CASSFSTGGRSIQYF,TRBD1,TRBJ2-4,-,TRBV5-1
TGCGCCAGCAGCTTTCTACTAGCGGGAGGTGAGCAGTACTTC,CASSFLLAGGEQYF,TRBD2,TRBJ2-7,-,TRBV5-1
TGTGCCAGCAGCGGGACTCCTAACACCGGGGAGCTGTTTTTT,CASSGTPNTGELFF,-,TRBJ2-2,few,TRBV7-7
TGTGCCAGCACCAGAGGGGGGAGGGGGAACACTGAAGCTTTCTTT,CASTRGGRGNTEAFF,-,TRBJ1-1,-,TRBV28
TGTGCCTGGAGTGTACAGTCTCTAGCCCATGGCTACACCTTC,CAWSVQSLAHGYTF,-,TRBJ1-2,few,TRBV30
TGTGCCAGCAGCTTCTGGGGACTTCTGGCGGGCGAGCAGTACTTC,CASSFWGLLAGEQYF,-,TRBJ2-7,few,TRBV5-6